A single sample is the source of the 12 T cell receptor beta chains below, sequenced in a study of blood T cell repertoires in COVID-19. Profiling relied on immunoSEQ multiplex PCR, and the TCRdb table lists in-frame clones only, not all of them. The repertoire holds under 400,000 clones, 70% to 90% seen once, with 10% in the top ten. Sequenced sample: peripheral blood. Receptors originate from a woman aged 25 to 39 with COVID-19, enrolled during active disease.

J is TRBJ1-4 and V is TRBV18, with unresolved D. This CDR3 spans 14 amino acids. With 2 bases removed from V and 4 bases from J, the gap between germline ends came to 8 bases. CDR1 is KGHSH, CDR2 LQKENI, per germline. CDR3 sequence: CASSPGVNNEKLFF. Here the CDR3 DNA reads TGTGCCAGCTCACCAGGAGTAAATAATGAAAAACTGTTTTTT.

This chain connects TRBV6-8 to TRBJ1-1; TRBD1 is a possible D gene (6 bases). Trimming pared 4 bases from V and 4 bases from J, leaving 7 bases between. Germline loops: CDR1 MNHGY, CDR2 SAAAGT. This CDR3 contains 12 residues. The CDR3 is CASSWGRTEAFF. Here the CDR3 DNA reads TGTGCCAGCAGTTGGGGGCGCACTGAAGCTTTCTTT.

The CDR3 spells CASRAGGLVWNEQFF. The CDR3 bases are TGTGCCAGCAGGGCCGGGGGACTAGTTTGGAATGAGCAGTTCTTC. The chain carries TRBV6-5 and TRBJ2-1; TRBD2 agrees at 8 bases. Per germline, CDR1 MNHEY and CDR2 SVGAGI. This CDR3 spans 15 amino acids. The junction had 11 bases not matched to a gene; V was cut back by 6 bases and J by 7 bases.

CDR3 protein: CAISESKGENTEAFF. In DNA form, the CDR3 reads TGTGCCATCAGTGAGTCCAAGGGGGAGAACACTGAAGCTTTCTTT. The genes are TRBV10-3 and TRBJ1-1; a weak D match, TRBD1 (6 bases). Germline V gene sequence: CDR1 ENHRY, CDR2 SYGVKD. Trimming shortened V by 0 bases and J by 1 base, and 9 bases separated the two germline ends. The CDR3 consists of 15 residues.

The rearrangement joins TRBV2 to TRBJ1-4; 10 nucleotides agree with TRBD1. Germline V gene data show CDR1 as SNHLY and CDR2 as FYNNEI. The junction had 5 bases not matched to a gene; V was cut back by 6 bases and J by 7 bases. The CDR3 spans 14 residues. CDR3 region: CASRSGTGVEKLFF. The CDR3 DNA is TGTGCCAGCAGGTCCGGGACAGGGGTTGAAAAACTGTTTTTT.

V and J are TRBV11-2 and TRBJ1-6, with 8 positions matching TRBD1. The CDR3 runs 17 residues. The junction had 10 bases not matched to a gene; V was cut back by 6 bases and J by 3 bases. Germline CDR1 and CDR2: SGHAT and FQNNGV. CDR3 coding DNA: TGTGCCAGCAGACCGCTACAGGGGGACGTCTATAATTCACCCCTCCACTTT. It is translated as CASRPLQGDVYNSPLHF.

This sequence joins TRBV5-1 and TRBJ2-2; tentatively, D is TRBD1 (5 bases). CDR3 length: 14 residues. CDR1 is SGHRS and CDR2 is YFSETQ in the germline V gene. Trimming took off 3 bases at V and 2 bases at J, with 8 bases between the two ends. CDR3 coding DNA: TGCGCCAGCAGCTCGACAGTTAACACCGGGGAGCTGTTTTTT. Amino acids: CASSSTVNTGELFF.

The chain recombines TRBV7-6 with TRBJ2-3; a weak D match, TRBD2 (5 bases). Germline CDR1 and CDR2: SGHVS and FNYEAQ. The CDR3 runs 13 residues. Trimming cost V 6 bases and J 6 bases, with 13 bases left between them. Written as DNA, the CDR3 is TGTGCCAGCAGTTACCGGGAAGGCGATACGCAGTATTTT. It encodes CASSYREGDTQYF. Based on the CDR3 plus reference TRBV7-6 and TRBJ2-3, the full variable domain is GAGVSQSPRYKVTKRGQDVALRCDPISGHVSLYWYRQALGQGPEFLTYFNYEAQQDKSGLPNDRFSAERPEGSISTLTIQRTEQRDSAMYRCASSYREGDTQYFGPGTRLTVL.

This chain uses TRBV29-1 with TRBJ2-7; 7 positions agree with TRBD2. CDR3 length: 13 residues. Losses at the gene ends were 3 bases for V and 1 base for J; bases not matched to a gene: 3. From germline, CDR1 is SQVTM and CDR2 ANQGSEA. The DNA of the CDR3 is TGCAGCGTTGAGCCAGCGGGGTCCTACGAGCAGTACTTC. Its translation is CSVEPAGSYEQYF.

The V gene is TRBV2, the J gene TRBJ1-2, with 8 nucleotides matching TRBD1. The CDR3 spans 15 residues. CDR1 is SNHLY, CDR2 FYNNEI, per germline. The ends lost 6 bases at V and 6 bases at J; junction bases unmatched: 12. As DNA, the CDR3 is TGTGCCAGCAGGGGGCCGGGACAGGTTGGGGATGGCTACACCTTC. Its protein product is CASRGPGQVGDGYTF.

This clone has only a few counts. The same CDR3 is also encoded by other DNA sequences in this sample. V is TRBV19 and J is TRBJ2-2, with TRBD1 identical over 9 bases. With V trimmed by 5 bases and J by 4 bases, 5 bases remained unmatched. The CDR3 totals 15 residues. Germline-derived CDR1 and CDR2 are LNHDA and SQIVND (reference sequence). The CDR3 reads CASSAGQGSTGELFF. In DNA, the CDR3 is TGTGCCAGTAGTGCGGGACAGGGTAGCACCGGGGAGCTGTTTTTT.

The rearrangement links TRBV28 to TRBJ2-7; weak D call: TRBD2 (7 bases). The V and J ends lost 6 bases and 6 bases respectively, with 27 bases between them. The germline V gene encodes CDR1 MDHEN and CDR2 SYDVKM. This CDR3 comprises 17 residues. CDR3 in DNA: TGTGCCAGCAGGGGGGGCAGGGTAAACCGGGACTATTCCGAGCAGTACTTC. Translation: CASRGGRVNRDYSEQYF.